The present entry profiles one T cell receptor beta chain with its context. Its antigen is currently unknown. Sequencing ends 3 residues short of the CDR3 end; the germline J gene provides the rest. Clones were read by immunoSEQ multiplex PCR, and TCRdb kept only the in-frame ones, dropping some. In total, the table holds roughly 20,000 clones. The CDR3 has 13 residues. The V gene lost 1 base and the J gene lost 8 bases, with 9 bases spanning the gap. From germline, CDR1 is SEHNR and CDR2 FQNEAQ (reference sequence). This record comes from a study of T cells in women clearing cervical HPV infection. Study-wide context: Donors had HPV16-related CIN3 or worse; 2 had invasive cancer.

Study outcomes and limitations: Cases and controls were distinguished at AUC over 0.75 by richness and V genes. T-cell numbers per sample were unknown and may explain richness differences.

The sequenced sample was blood buffy coat. The rearrangement links TRBV7-9 to TRBJ2-1; no definite D call. The TCR comes from a woman aged 18 to 69 with a cervical HPV16 infection that either progressed to CIN3+ or cleared (not recorded which). The CDR3 sequence: CASSLEVAHEQFF. CDR3 bases read: TGTGCCAGCAGCTTAGAAGTGGCCCATGAG.